This passage covers 11 T cell receptor beta chains from one sample sequenced in a study of control samples from healthy donors and cancer patients. Sequencing used immunoSEQ multiplex PCR; TCRdb keeps in-frame clones, though not all of them. Of 70,000 to 80,000 clones detected, about 90% appear once; the ten largest clones hold 1.9%. The sequenced material came from PBMCs. Receptors originate from a woman aged 60-75 years with head and neck cancer.

The chain uses TRBV19 and TRBJ2-1; the D is unclear. Germline lookup yields CDR1 LNHDA and CDR2 SQIVND (reference sequence). There are 11 residues in the CDR3. V gave up 9 bases and J gave up 3 bases, with 6 bases separating them. CDR3 nucleotide sequence: TGTGCCAGCCAGGACTACAATGAGCAGTTCTTC. Translated: CASQDYNEQFF.

The gene calls are TRBV7-9 and TRBJ1-4, with 8 positions matching TRBD1. This CDR3 region has 15 residues. Per germline, CDR1 SEHNR and CDR2 FQNEAQ (reference sequence). V was pared by 5 bases and J by 3 bases, with 5 bases of the junction left unmatched. Here the CDR3 reads CASSIGTGANEKLFF. The CDR3 DNA reads as TGTGCCAGCAGCATCGGGACAGGAGCTAATGAAAAACTGTTTTTT.

This clone has only a few counts. The rearrangement joins TRBV19 to TRBJ2-2; weak D call: TRBD1 (6 bases). CDR3 length: 16 amino acids. Germline V gene data show CDR1 as LNHDA and CDR2 as SQIVND (reference sequence). V lost 8 bases to trimming and J lost 0 bases, with 16 bases between them. The CDR3 here is CASLDRRYTNTGELFF. CDR3 nucleotide sequence: TGTGCCAGTCTCGACAGGCGCTATACGAACACCGGGGAGCTGTTTTTT.

CDR3 DNA sequence: TGTGCCAGTAGTATCAAGTCCGGTAGCGGGAGGGCCAACAATGAGCAGTTCTTC. Protein sequence: CASSIKSGSGRANNEQFF. The chain couples TRBV19 to TRBJ2-1; TRBD2 agrees at 11 bases. Germline values: CDR1 LNHDA, CDR2 SQIVND (reference sequence). J lost 5 bases, V lost 3 bases, and 12 bases had no gene match. The CDR3 extends over 18 amino acids.

This clone was seen once. The chain couples TRBV7-9 to TRBJ2-3; 9 positions match TRBD1. Unmatched junction bases numbered 12, after V lost 6 bases and J lost 2 bases. The CDR3 totals 17 residues. CDR1 is SEHNR and CDR2 is FQNEAQ in the germline V gene (reference sequence). The CDR3 loop is CASSWDRVTWATDTQYF. The CDR3 DNA reads as TGTGCCAGCAGTTGGGACAGGGTAACCTGGGCCACAGATACGCAGTATTTT.

The chain uses TRBV7-2 and TRBJ2-2; 7 nucleotides align to TRBD2. This CDR3 contains 15 residues. V dropped 6 bases and J dropped 3; count of bases not matched to a gene: 7. Germline CDR1 and CDR2: SGHTA and FQGNSA. This CDR3 reads CASRKNRGDTGELFF. CDR3 bases: TGTGCCAGCAGGAAGAACCGGGGGGACACCGGGGAGCTGTTTTTT.

The genes are TRBV10-3 and TRBJ2-2; the D is unclear. There are 12 residues in the CDR3. Trimming removed 3 bases from V and 7 bases from J, with 6 bases in between. Germline V gene data show CDR1 as ENHRY and CDR2 as SYGVKD. As DNA, the CDR3 is TGTGCCATCAGTGATTCTAGCGGGGAGCTGTTTTTT. Translation gives CAISDSSGELFF.

This chain links TRBV7-2 with TRBJ1-5, with 8 bases that match TRBD1. With V trimmed by 5 bases and J by 6 bases, 3 bases remained unmatched. This CDR3 is 13 amino acids long. CDR1 and CDR2 from the germline V gene are SGHTA and FQGNSA. CDR3 region: CASSAQGVQPQHF. The CDR3 DNA follows: TGTGCCAGCAGCGCACAGGGGGTTCAGCCCCAGCATTTT.

The DNA for the CDR3 is TGCGCCAGCAGTCAGGGACTGTTTGTCGATACGCAGTATTTT. As protein: CASSQGLFVDTQYF. The rearrangement joins TRBV4-1 to TRBJ2-3; possibly TRBD2 for D (6 bases). This CDR3 is built from 14 residues. CDR1 is MGHRA, CDR2 YSYEKL, per germline. V lost 6 bases to trimming and J lost 6 bases, with 16 bases between them.

V gene TRBV11-2 combines with J gene TRBJ2-3; D assignment may be TRBD1 or TRBD2 (5 bases each). The CDR3 consists of 17 residues. The V and J ends lost 5 bases and 1 base respectively, with 19 bases between them. CDR1 is SGHAT, CDR2 FQNNGV, per germline. The CDR3 loop is CASSKRTRGGGTDTQYF. The CDR3 DNA reads TGTGCCAGCAGCAAAAGAACCCGGGGCGGTGGCACAGATACGCAGTATTTT.

The chain couples TRBV18 to TRBJ2-1; the match to TRBD2 covers 14 bases. The germline V gene has CDR1 KGHSH and CDR2 LQKENI. V trimming: 4 bases; J trimming: 5 bases; junction bases outside the gene matches: 1. This CDR3 comprises 15 residues. CDR3 residues: CASSQGLAGDNEQFF. In nucleotides, the CDR3 is TGTGCCAGCTCACAGGGACTAGCGGGAGACAATGAGCAGTTCTTC.